What follows are 25 T cell receptor beta chains derived from one specimen sequenced in a study of beta chain features in type 1 diabetes. The sequenced template was cDNA made from the entire isolated RNA. Clones were sequenced by immunoSEQ multiplex PCR, and TCRdb holds only the in-frame ones, with some missing. This table holds 310,000 or so clones, approximately 16% found once. The antigens of these receptors remain unknown. Study outcomes and limitations: Type 1 diabetes patients had moderately but significantly shorter TCRB CDR3s in all four CD4+ subsets.

The sequenced sample was naive CD4+ T cells from blood. Source of these receptors: a man younger than 35 with type 1 diabetes.

The chain is built from TRBV28 and TRBJ2-7; D is uncertain. This CDR3 has 11 residues. Trimming stripped 4 bases from V and 3 bases from J, with 4 bases between. Germline CDR1 MDHEN, CDR2 SYDVKM. The CDR3 nucleotides are TGTGCCAGCAGTTCCAACTACGAGCAGTACTTC. Translated, it gives CASSSNYEQYF.

This clone came up a few times. This chain links TRBV7-9 with TRBJ2-2; no reliable D call. Germline-derived CDR1 and CDR2 are SEHNR and FQNEAQ (reference sequence). There are 14 residues in the CDR3. With 7 bases removed from V and 5 bases from J, the gap between germline ends came to 14 bases. CDR3 DNA sequence: TGTGCCAGCACCCCCGAGCTCCGGACCGGGGAGCTGTTTTTT. Its protein product is CASTPELRTGELFF.

This clone was counted only a few times. The rearrangement links TRBV7-9 to TRBJ2-2; 11 bases are shared with TRBD1. J gave up 2 bases and V 7 bases, and 3 bases lay outside the gene matches. This CDR3 spans 15 amino acids. Germline CDR1 is SEHNR and CDR2 is FQNEAQ (reference sequence). The CDR3 DNA reads as TGTGCCAGCATAAGGACAGGGGGCAACACCGGGGAGCTGTTTTTT. This encodes CASIRTGGNTGELFF.

This clone was recorded a few times. The chain links TRBV25-1 to TRBJ1-4; D remains ambiguous. The ends were cut back, 1 base at V and 8 bases at J, with 20 bases in the middle. The CDR3 loop spans 17 amino acids. The germline CDR1 and CDR2 sequences are MGHDK and SYGVNS. The CDR3 loop is CASSEWTVGSEGEKLFF. Written as DNA, the CDR3 is TGTGCCAGCAGTGAATGGACTGTCGGGTCTGAGGGCGAAAAACTGTTTTTT.

This clone was counted only a few times. CDR3 sequence reads: CASSSRQGTGYTF. In DNA form, the CDR3 reads TGTGCCAGCAGCTCCCGACAGGGGACGGGCTACACCTTC. The rearrangement uses TRBV7-2 and TRBJ1-2, with 8 bases aligning to TRBD1. CDR3 length equals 13 residues. Per germline, CDR1 SGHTA and CDR2 FQGNSA. J lost 8 bases, V lost 4 bases, and 6 bases had no gene match. The whole variable domain, filled in from reference TRBV7-2 and TRBJ1-2, reads GAGVSQSPSNKVTEKGKDVELRCDPISGHTALYWYRQSLGQGLEFLIYFQGNSAPDKSGLPSDRFSAERTGGSVSTLTIQRTQQEDSAVYLCASSSRQGTGYTFGSGTRLTVV.

This clone was detected only a few times. The chain carries TRBV9 and TRBJ2-5, with TRBD2 as a possible D gene (5 bases). Germline CDR1 SGDLS, CDR2 YYNGEE. The CDR3 loop spans 15 amino acids. V was trimmed by 1 base and J by 0 bases, leaving 10 bases between them. The CDR3 spells CASSVSGGHQETQYF. Here the CDR3 DNA reads TGTGCCAGCAGCGTAAGCGGCGGGCACCAAGAGACCCAGTACTTC.

This chain links TRBV18 with TRBJ2-7; perhaps TRBD2 as D (5 bases). In germline, CDR1 is KGHSH, CDR2 LQKENI. V was clipped by 2 bases and J by 7 bases, with 12 bases between them. There are 13 residues in the CDR3. CDR3 sequence (DNA): TGTGCCAGCTCACCAGGGAGATTCGGGGAGCAGTACTTC. Its protein is CASSPGRFGEQYF.

There are a few counts of this clone. The J gene is TRBJ2-5, the V gene TRBV5-6; weak D call: TRBD2 (6 bases). Trimming removed 0 bases at V and 7 bases at J, with 22 bases between. The germline V gene encodes CDR1 SGHDT and CDR2 YYEEEE. The CDR3 loop spans 17 amino acids. The CDR3 DNA reads as TGTGCCAGCAGCTTGGCCGGGCTAGCGTGGGGCCAGGGGACCCAGTACTTC. This codes for CASSLAGLAWGQGTQYF.

This clone was detected only a few times. The chain combines TRBV11-2 with TRBJ1-4, with a tentative D call TRBD1 (5 bases). With 6 bases removed from V and 7 bases from J, the gap between germline ends came to 15 bases. CDR3 length: 14 amino acids. From germline, CDR1 is SGHAT and CDR2 FQNNGV. The CDR3 protein is CASRKTGGVEKLFF. Here the CDR3 DNA reads TGTGCCAGCAGGAAAACGGGGGGGGTTGAAAAACTGTTTTTT.

This clone has a handful of counts. The V call is TRBV5-6, the J call TRBJ2-6, with D possibly TRBD2 on 6 matching bases. The CDR3 spans 15 residues. V lost 5 bases to trimming and J lost 2 bases, with 11 bases between them. In germline, CDR1 is SGHDT, CDR2 YYEEEE. CDR3 in amino acids: CASSQRGTGANVLTF. CDR3 DNA sequence: TGTGCCAGCAGTCAACGGGGGACTGGGGCCAACGTCCTGACTTTC.

This clone was counted only a few times. This sequence joins TRBV7-2 and TRBJ2-3, with 7 nucleotides matching TRBD2. The J segment lost 2 bases and the V segment lost 5 bases, leaving 4 bases of the junction unmatched. CDR1 is SGHTA and CDR2 is FQGNSA in the germline V gene. The CDR3 is 14 amino acids. The CDR3 DNA follows: TGTGCCAGCAGCCAAACTAGCGCCACAGATACGCAGTATTTT. This codes for CASSQTSATDTQYF.

The chain carries TRBV10-1 and TRBJ1-1, with a possible D match to TRBD1 (5 bases). The germline CDR1 and CDR2 sequences are WNHNN and SYGVQD (reference sequence). The CDR3 has 13 residues. Trimming took off 0 bases at V and 6 bases at J, with 8 bases between the two ends. CDR3 bases: TGCGCCAGCAGTGAGTCGGGGCGGCCTGAAGCTTTCTTT. It encodes CASSESGRPEAFF.

The table lists this clone with a few counts. The genes are TRBV29-1 and TRBJ2-5; 13 bases are a match to TRBD2. The V gene's germline CDR1 is SQVTM and CDR2 ANQGSEA. The CDR3 runs to 16 residues. After removal of 2 bases from V and 5 bases from J, the junction contained 8 bases not matched to a gene. The chain's CDR3 is CSVEPGLAGVSETQYF. CDR3 nucleotides: TGCAGCGTTGAACCCGGACTAGCGGGAGTCTCGGAGACCCAGTACTTC.

This rearrangement joins TRBV6-6 to TRBJ2-5, with D unclear. Trimming took off 5 bases at V and 5 bases at J, with 12 bases between the two ends. The V gene's germline CDR1 is MNHNY and CDR2 SVGAGI (reference sequence). The CDR3 length is 13 residues. CDR3 region: CASSRPEAETQYF. The DNA of the CDR3 is TGTGCCAGCAGTAGGCCCGAGGCGGAGACCCAGTACTTC.

In its sample, this clone was seen a few times. V and J are TRBV27 and TRBJ2-4; a possible D gene is TRBD1 (6 bases). The V end was cut by 5 bases, the J end by 2 bases, with 19 bases between. The CDR3 covers 17 residues. Germline V gene sequence: CDR1 MNHEY, CDR2 SMNVEV (reference sequence). In DNA, the CDR3 is TGTGCCAGCAGTACCCAGGGGAGAGGATTGACCAAAAACATTCAGTACTTC. It codes for CASSTQGRGLTKNIQYF.

This clone turned up a few times. The J gene is TRBJ2-7, the V gene TRBV7-2, with D possibly matching TRBD2 (5 bases). Germline loops: CDR1 SGHTA, CDR2 FQGNSA. The V end was cut by 3 bases, the J end by 3 bases, with 15 bases between. This CDR3 has 15 amino acids. As DNA, the CDR3 is TGTGCCAGCAGCTTGAAGGGTCCCGGGGACTACGAGCAGTACTTC. Protein: CASSLKGPGDYEQYF.

The chain employs TRBV25-1 and TRBJ1-2; perhaps TRBD1 as D (5 bases). This CDR3 comprises 17 residues. V lost 1 base and J lost 0, with 15 bases in between. The germline gives CDR1 MGHDK, CDR2 SYGVNS. CDR3 DNA: TGTGCCAGCAGTGAATTAAAGATCGGGGGTCCTAACTATGGCTACACCTTC. It encodes CASSELKIGGPNYGYTF.

The chain couples TRBV30 to TRBJ2-2; D is possibly TRBD2 (6 bases). This CDR3 comprises 14 residues. Germline CDR1 is GTSNPN and CDR2 is SVGIG (reference sequence). V lost 7 bases, J lost 4 bases, and 16 bases lay in between. In nucleotides, the CDR3 is TGTGCCTTTAGCGGAGCGCTCAGCACCGGGGAGCTGTTTTTT. Protein product: CAFSGALSTGELFF.

This chain connects TRBV28 to TRBJ2-7; 8 positions agree with TRBD2. The length of the CDR3 is 15 residues. The V and J ends lost 7 bases and 6 bases, in that order; junction bases with no gene match: 14. Germline CDR1 is MDHEN and CDR2 is SYDVKM. Written as DNA, the CDR3 is TGTGCCAGCATCGTCAGCGGGAGAAATCTGGGCGAGCAGTACTTC. Protein sequence: CASIVSGRNLGEQYF.

The gene calls are TRBV7-2 and TRBJ1-5; possibly TRBD1 for D (6 bases). Trimming took 2 bases from V and 7 from J, leaving 9 bases between them. In germline, CDR1 is SGHTA, CDR2 FQGNSA. This CDR3 is built from 13 residues. The CDR3 spells CASSLTRGQPQHF. The CDR3 bases are TGTGCCAGCAGCTTAACGAGGGGGCAGCCCCAGCATTTT.

V gene TRBV5-1 combines with J gene TRBJ2-3, with 10 bases matching TRBD1. The length of the CDR3 is 13 residues. CDR1 SGHRS and CDR2 YFSETQ come from the germline V gene. V dropped 7 bases and J dropped 4; count of bases not matched to a gene: 3. DNA of the CDR3: TGCGCCAGCCGTGGACAGGGGGCAGATACGCAGTATTTT. The encoded protein is CASRGQGADTQYF.

This clone was counted a few times. The gene calls are TRBV4-2 and TRBJ1-5; D unclear. V dropped 2 bases and J dropped 3 bases, with 11 bases sitting between them. The CDR3 loop spans 15 amino acids. Looked up from germline, CDR1 is LGHNA and CDR2 is YNFKEQ. The DNA for the CDR3 is TGTGCCAGCAGCCAAATGACGGAGGTCAATCAGCCCCAGCATTTT. This gives the protein CASSQMTEVNQPQHF.

The chain combines TRBV27 with TRBJ1-1; the match to TRBD1 covers 7 bases. Per the germline V gene, CDR1 is MNHEY and CDR2 is SMNVEV (reference sequence). V lost 4 bases, J lost 2 bases, and 13 bases stayed unmatched. The CDR3 runs 17 residues. The CDR3 region has the DNA TGTGCCAGCAGTTCATACCTTAGACAGGGATCTAACACTGAAGCTTTCTTT. It yields the protein CASSSYLRQGSNTEAFF.

The chain joins TRBV5-1 to TRBJ1-5; D uncertain. Looked up from germline, CDR1 is SGHRS and CDR2 is YFSETQ. CDR3 length: 15 amino acids. The V and J ends lost 7 bases and 5 bases respectively, with 19 bases between them. DNA of the CDR3: TGCGCCAGCGCCCTAAACCCTTCTCATGATCAGCCCCAGCATTTT. As protein: CASALNPSHDQPQHF. Drawing the rest from reference TRBV5-1 and TRBJ1-5, the complete variable domain is KAGVTQTPRYLIKTRGQQVTLSCSPISGHRSVSWYQQTPGQGLQFLFEYFSETQRNKGNFPGRFSGRQFSNSRSEMNVSTLELGDSALYLCASALNPSHDQPQHFGDGTRLSIL.

The chain uses TRBV29-1 and TRBJ1-1; 7 bases align to TRBD1. Germline-derived CDR1 and CDR2 are SQVTM and ANQGSEA. The CDR3 spans 13 residues. Trimming removed 7 bases from V and 0 bases from J; junction bases left unmatched: 5. CDR3 bases: TGCAGCGCCGGACAGGTAATGAACACTGAAGCTTTCTTT. This sequence encodes CSAGQVMNTEAFF.